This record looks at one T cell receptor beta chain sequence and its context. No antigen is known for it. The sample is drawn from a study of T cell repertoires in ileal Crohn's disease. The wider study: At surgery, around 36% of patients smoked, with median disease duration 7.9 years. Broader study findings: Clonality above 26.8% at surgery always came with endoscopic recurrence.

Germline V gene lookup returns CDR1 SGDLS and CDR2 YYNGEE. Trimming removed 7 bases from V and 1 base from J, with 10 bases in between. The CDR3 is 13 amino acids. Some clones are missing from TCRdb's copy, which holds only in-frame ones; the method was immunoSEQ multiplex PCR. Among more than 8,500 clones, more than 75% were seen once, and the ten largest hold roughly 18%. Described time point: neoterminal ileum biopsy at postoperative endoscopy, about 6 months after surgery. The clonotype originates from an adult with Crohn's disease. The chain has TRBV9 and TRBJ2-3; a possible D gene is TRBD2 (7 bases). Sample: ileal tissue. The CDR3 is CASQGGGTDTQYF. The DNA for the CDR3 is TGTGCCAGCCAAGGGGGGGGCACAGATACGCAGTATTTT.